These 20 T cell receptor beta chains were sequenced from one sample in a study of identical twins. MiXCR was run by TCRdb on the 5' RACE reads, yielding one entry per CDR3 protein. The sample lists fewer than 900,000 distinct CDR3 sequences, 15% to 20% occurring once. The same specimen was also included in a second study, on T cells expressing NK-cell markers.

The sequenced sample was PBMCs. The receptors originated from a young woman in good health.

This clonotype was detected only a few times. This chain uses TRBV12-3 or TRBV12-4 with TRBJ2-1; no firm D call. This CDR3 spans 16 amino acids. V lost 3 bases and J lost 5, with 17 bases in between. The CDR3 nucleotides read TGTGCCAGCAGTTTCTGGCAACAGAATTTCGACAATGAGCAGTTCTTC. It codes for CASSFWQQNFDNEQFF.

This clonotype showed up just a few times. The chain carries TRBV20-1 and TRBJ1-3; unclear D gene. The CDR3 is 12 residues long. V was pared by 5 bases and J by 4 bases, with 9 bases between. Germline assignment: CDR1 DFQATT and CDR2 SNEGSKA (reference sequence). The DNA of the CDR3 is TGCAGTGCTGGCCGTACGGGAAACACCATATATTTT. It yields the protein CSAGRTGNTIYF.

This clonotype was seen only a few times. V is TRBV20-1 and J is TRBJ2-3, with TRBD2 as a possible D gene (6 bases). V gave up 3 bases and J gave up 1 base, with 11 bases separating them. Per germline, CDR1 DFQATT and CDR2 SNEGSKA (reference sequence). The CDR3 spans 14 residues. The CDR3 DNA follows: TGCAGTGCTAGTGACGGGAGTGGCACAGATACGCAGTATTTT. As protein: CSASDGSGTDTQYF.

This clonotype was seen more than once but under ten times. The chain uses TRBV29-1 and TRBJ1-2; a weak D match, TRBD1 (6 bases). Germline-derived CDR1 and CDR2 are SQVTM and ANQGSEA. CDR3 length: 13 residues. Deletions cut 6 bases from V and 0 bases from J, with 11 bases between. CDR3: CSVTGLANYGYTF. The CDR3 DNA reads as TGCAGCGTCACAGGGTTAGCTAACTATGGCTACACCTTC.

This clonotype showed up just once. The gene calls are TRBV5-1 and TRBJ2-1; 7 bases fit TRBD2. Germline CDR1 and CDR2: SGHRS and YFSETQ. The CDR3 is 13 amino acids. After removal of 7 bases from V and 4 bases from J, the junction contained 5 bases not matched to a gene. CDR3 sequence (DNA): TGCGCCAGCTGGACGCGGGAGTACAATGAGCAGTTCTTC. As protein: CASWTREYNEQFF.

This clonotype turned up a few times. The gene calls are TRBV20-1 and TRBJ2-3; 9 bases align to TRBD2. The CDR3 covers 14 residues. Germline CDR1 reads DFQATT; CDR2 reads SNEGSKA (reference sequence). V lost 1 base, J lost 11 bases, and 10 bases stayed unmatched. CDR3 loop: CSARGAGGRGMQYF. In DNA form, the CDR3 reads TGCAGTGCTAGAGGAGCGGGAGGTCGGGGGATGCAGTATTTT.

The rearrangement uses TRBV5-5 and TRBJ2-1; 13 nucleotides match TRBD2. In germline, CDR1 is SGHKS, CDR2 YYEKEE (reference sequence). The CDR3 length is 16 residues. J gave up 2 bases and V 3 bases, and 2 bases lay outside the gene matches. The CDR3 protein is CASSSGLAGTYNEQFF. In nucleotides, the CDR3 is TGTGCCAGCAGCTCGGGACTAGCGGGGACCTACAATGAGCAGTTCTTC.

The CDR3, as DNA: TGCAGTGCTAGATCCGGGACTAGCGGGATGACAGATACGCAGTATTTT. Encoded protein: CSARSGTSGMTDTQYF. The genes are TRBV20-1 and TRBJ2-3, with 13 nucleotides matching TRBD2. Germline values: CDR1 DFQATT, CDR2 SNEGSKA (reference sequence). This CDR3 spans 16 amino acids. The trim removed 2 bases at V and 3 bases at J, leaving 5 bases unmatched.

This chain links TRBV20-1 with TRBJ2-3; D remains unclear. Trimming left V 6 bases short and J 0 bases short, with 7 bases between. Germline CDR1 and CDR2: DFQATT and SNEGSKA (reference sequence). The CDR3 length is 12 residues. CDR3 amino acids: CSALPSTDTQYF. Written as DNA, the CDR3 is TGCAGTGCCCTGCCTAGCACAGATACGCAGTATTTT.

About this clonotype itself: As the CDR3 is not closed by the conserved phenylalanine or tryptophan, this likely results from a read error. J is TRBJ2-7 and V is TRBV11-2, with TRBD2 as a possible D gene (6 bases). The germline V gene encodes CDR1 SGHAT and CDR2 FQNNGV. The CDR3 extends over 16 amino acids. The V end lost 3 bases, the J end lost 2 bases, and 17 bases lay between the germline ends. CDR3 bases: TGTGCCAGCAGCTTGAGGGTTGACGGACTAACCTACGAGCAGTACTCC. Translating it yields CASSLRVDGLTYEQYS.

This clonotype occurred a few times. The chain links TRBV7-9 to TRBJ1-5; 8 bases agree with TRBD1. The germline gives CDR1 SEHNR, CDR2 FQNEAQ (reference sequence). This CDR3 is 13 amino acids long. Trimming at V came to 5 bases and at J to 5 bases, leaving 2 bases not matched to a gene. The CDR3 DNA follows: TGTGCCAGCAGCCCGGGACAGGATCAGCCCCAGCATTTT. Amino acid sequence: CASSPGQDQPQHF.

The rearrangement uses TRBV20-1 and TRBJ1-6, with 7 bases fitting TRBD1. The germline CDR1 and CDR2 sequences are DFQATT and SNEGSKA (reference sequence). The CDR3 sequence is 13 residues long. The junction had 4 bases not matched to a gene; V was cut back by 2 bases and J by 9 bases. CDR3 coding DNA: TGCAGTGCTAGAAGGGGGCAGGGTTCACCCCTCCACTTT. Translated: CSARRGQGSPLHF.

This clonotype was found many times. The chain has TRBV3-1 and TRBJ2-1, with TRBD2 as a possible D gene (5 bases). The V and J ends lost 1 base and 8 bases respectively, with 9 bases between them. This CDR3 is 13 amino acids long. Germline V gene lookup returns CDR1 LGHDT and CDR2 YNNKEL (reference sequence). CDR3: CASSQAEEDEQFF. The CDR3 DNA follows: TGTGCCAGCAGCCAAGCTGAGGAGGATGAGCAGTTCTTC.

The gene calls are TRBV5-1 and TRBJ2-1; 10 bases are a match to TRBD2. Germline assignment: CDR1 SGHRS and CDR2 YFSETQ. The CDR3 is 17 residues long. J lost 6 bases, V lost 4 bases, and 13 bases had no gene match. For the CDR3, the DNA is TGCGCCAGCAGCCTCGGGTGGGGACAGCGGGGGGGCAATGAGCAGTTCTTC. Encoded protein: CASSLGWGQRGGNEQFF.

The V and J genes are TRBV19 and TRBJ1-5, with D perhaps matching TRBD1 (5 bases). This CDR3 contains 16 residues. Germline V gene sequence: CDR1 LNHDA, CDR2 SQIVND (reference sequence). V was shortened by 1 base and J by 5 bases, with 15 bases between the two germline ends. In DNA form, the CDR3 reads TGTGCCAGTAGTATAGGCCATGCGGGGGGGTATCAGCCCCAGCATTTT. It codes for CASSIGHAGGYQPQHF.

This clonotype was counted at least ten times. The CDR3 here is CAISEREETQYF. CDR3 nucleotide sequence: TGTGCCATCAGTGAACGGGAAGAGACCCAGTACTTC. This rearrangement joins TRBV10-3 to TRBJ2-5; D is ambiguous. The germline V gene has CDR1 ENHRY and CDR2 SYGVKD. CDR3 length: 12 amino acids. Trimming took 3 bases from V and 3 from J, leaving 5 bases between them.

This clonotype was recorded many times. The J gene is TRBJ1-2, the V gene TRBV12-3 or TRBV12-4; D is perhaps TRBD1 (5 bases). The CDR3 has 14 residues. The V and J ends lost 1 base and 8 bases respectively, with 14 bases between them. The CDR3 here is CASSLEEGDVGYTF. CDR3 sequence (DNA): TGTGCCAGCAGTTTAGAGGAAGGGGATGTCGGCTACACCTTC.

This clonotype was seen only a few times. The rearrangement uses TRBV4-3 and TRBJ1-1; possibly TRBD1 for D (5 bases). V was clipped by 4 bases and J by 6 bases, with 21 bases between them. The CDR3 covers 16 residues. Germline loops: CDR1 LGHNA, CDR2 YSLEER. Here the CDR3 DNA reads TGCGCCAGCAGCCGGCAAAGAGGGCAGGGAGGATCTGAAGCTTTCTTT. Encoded protein: CASSRQRGQGGSEAFF.

V usage is TRBV29-1 and J usage is TRBJ1-1, with no clear D. The CDR3 runs to 14 residues. CDR1 is SQVTM, CDR2 ANQGSEA, per germline. V was trimmed by 7 bases and J by 4 bases, leaving 19 bases between them. The CDR3: CSELGPASGTEAFF. The CDR3 DNA is TGCAGCGAGTTAGGCCCAGCAAGTGGCACTGAAGCTTTCTTT.

The DNA for the CDR3 is TGCAGTGCCAGACTAGCGGGAGTTGGCGAGCAGTACTTC. This encodes CSARLAGVGEQYF. The chain carries TRBV20-1 and TRBJ2-7, with 12 bases aligning to TRBD2. The germline CDR1 and CDR2 sequences are DFQATT and SNEGSKA (reference sequence). The ends lost 6 bases at V and 6 bases at J; junction bases unmatched: 6. The CDR3 runs to 13 residues.